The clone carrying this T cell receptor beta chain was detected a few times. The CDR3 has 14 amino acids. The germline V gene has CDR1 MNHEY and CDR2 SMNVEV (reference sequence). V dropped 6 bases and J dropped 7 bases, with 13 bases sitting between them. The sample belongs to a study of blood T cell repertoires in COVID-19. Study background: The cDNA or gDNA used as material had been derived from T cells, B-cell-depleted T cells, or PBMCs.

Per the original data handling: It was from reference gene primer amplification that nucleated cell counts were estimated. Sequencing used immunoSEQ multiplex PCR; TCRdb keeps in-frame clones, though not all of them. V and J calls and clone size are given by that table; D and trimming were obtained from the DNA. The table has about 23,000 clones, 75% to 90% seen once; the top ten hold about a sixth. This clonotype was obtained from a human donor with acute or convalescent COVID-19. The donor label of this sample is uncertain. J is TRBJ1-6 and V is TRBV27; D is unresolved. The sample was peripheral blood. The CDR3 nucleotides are TGTGCCAGCAGCCTAGGGAGCGGGAATTCACCCCTCCACTTT. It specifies CASSLGSGNSPLHF.